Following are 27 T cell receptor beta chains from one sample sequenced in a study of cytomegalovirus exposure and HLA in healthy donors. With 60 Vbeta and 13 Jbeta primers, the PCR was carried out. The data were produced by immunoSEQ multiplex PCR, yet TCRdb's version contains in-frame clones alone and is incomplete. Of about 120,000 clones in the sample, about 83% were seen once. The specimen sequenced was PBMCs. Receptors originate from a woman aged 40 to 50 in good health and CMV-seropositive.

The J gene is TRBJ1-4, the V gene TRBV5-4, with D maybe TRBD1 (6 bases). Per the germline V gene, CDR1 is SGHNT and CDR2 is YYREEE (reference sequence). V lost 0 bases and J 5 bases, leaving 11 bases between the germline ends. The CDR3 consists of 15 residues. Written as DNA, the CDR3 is TGTGCCAGCAGCTTGGGACAGGCTGAAAATGAAAAACTGTTTTTT. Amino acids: CASSLGQAENEKLFF.

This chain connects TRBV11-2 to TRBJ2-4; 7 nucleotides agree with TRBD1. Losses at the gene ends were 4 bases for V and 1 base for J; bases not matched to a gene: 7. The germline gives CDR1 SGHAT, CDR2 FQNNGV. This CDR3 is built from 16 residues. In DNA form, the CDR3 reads TGTGCCAGCAGCTGGAAAGGGGGCGCTGCCAAAAACATTCAGTACTTC. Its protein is CASSWKGGAAKNIQYF.

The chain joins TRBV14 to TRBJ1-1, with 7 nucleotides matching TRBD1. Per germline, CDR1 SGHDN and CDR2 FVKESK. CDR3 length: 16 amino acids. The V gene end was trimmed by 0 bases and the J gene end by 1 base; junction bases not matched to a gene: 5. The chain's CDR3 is CASSQEVGQPNTEAFF. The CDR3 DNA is TGTGCCAGCAGCCAAGAAGTGGGACAGCCGAACACTGAAGCTTTCTTT.

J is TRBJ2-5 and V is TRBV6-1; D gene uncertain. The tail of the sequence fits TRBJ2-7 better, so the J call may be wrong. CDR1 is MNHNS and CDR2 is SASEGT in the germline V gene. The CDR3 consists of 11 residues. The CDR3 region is CASSELYEQYF. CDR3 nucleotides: TGTGCCAGCAGTGAACTATACGAGCAGTACTTC.

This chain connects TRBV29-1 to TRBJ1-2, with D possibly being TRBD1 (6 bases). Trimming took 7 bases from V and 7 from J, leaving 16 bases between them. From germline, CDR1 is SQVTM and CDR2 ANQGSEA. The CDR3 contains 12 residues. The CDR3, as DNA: TGCAGCGGAATGGGGGGGGCGCTTGGCTACACCTTC. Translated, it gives CSGMGGALGYTF.

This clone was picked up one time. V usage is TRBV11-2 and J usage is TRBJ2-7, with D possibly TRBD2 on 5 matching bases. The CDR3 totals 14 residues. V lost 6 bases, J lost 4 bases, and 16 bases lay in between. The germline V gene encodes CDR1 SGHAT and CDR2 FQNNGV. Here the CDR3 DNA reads TGTGCCAGCAGGACTTCGGGCGGGCATTACGAGCAGTACTTC. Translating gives CASRTSGGHYEQYF.

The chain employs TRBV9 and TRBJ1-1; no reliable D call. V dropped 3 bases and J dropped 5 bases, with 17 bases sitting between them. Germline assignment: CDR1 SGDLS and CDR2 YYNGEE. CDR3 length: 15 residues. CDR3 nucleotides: TGTGCCAGCAGCGCCCAGGAGGGTGAAAAGACTGAAGCTTTCTTT. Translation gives CASSAQEGEKTEAFF.

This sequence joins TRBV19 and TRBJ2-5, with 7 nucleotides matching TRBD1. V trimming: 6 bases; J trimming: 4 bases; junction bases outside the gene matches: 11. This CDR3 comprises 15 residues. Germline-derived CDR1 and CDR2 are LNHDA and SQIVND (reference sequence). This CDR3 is CASSQGTARGETQYF. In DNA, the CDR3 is TGTGCCAGTAGCCAAGGGACAGCCCGAGGAGAGACCCAGTACTTC.

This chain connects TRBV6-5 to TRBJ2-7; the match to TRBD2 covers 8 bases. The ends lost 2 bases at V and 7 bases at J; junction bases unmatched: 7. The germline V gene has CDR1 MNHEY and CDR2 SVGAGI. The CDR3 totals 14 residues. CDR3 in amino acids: CASSYRSGSPEQYF. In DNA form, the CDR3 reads TGTGCCAGCAGTTACCGCAGCGGGAGCCCGGAGCAGTACTTC.

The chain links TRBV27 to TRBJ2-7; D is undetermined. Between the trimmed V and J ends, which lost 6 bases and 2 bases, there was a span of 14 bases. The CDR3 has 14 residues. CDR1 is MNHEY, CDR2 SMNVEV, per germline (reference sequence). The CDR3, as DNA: TGTGCCAGCAGACGAGGTGCGTCGGCCTACGAGCAGTACTTC. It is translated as CASRRGASAYEQYF.

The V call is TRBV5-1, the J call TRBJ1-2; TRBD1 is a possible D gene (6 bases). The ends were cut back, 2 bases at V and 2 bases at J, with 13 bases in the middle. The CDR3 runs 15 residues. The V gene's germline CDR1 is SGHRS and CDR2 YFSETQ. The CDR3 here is CASSFRRGRNYGYTF. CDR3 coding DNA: TGCGCCAGCAGCTTCCGCAGGGGCAGAAACTATGGCTACACCTTC.

CDR3 amino acids: CASSKDSSKNIQYF. In DNA, the CDR3 is TGTGCCAGCAGCAAGGACAGTTCCAAAAACATTCAGTACTTC. This rearrangement joins TRBV7-9 to TRBJ2-4, with D perhaps TRBD1 (6 bases). Trimming shortened V by 5 bases and J by 2 bases, and 10 bases separated the two germline ends. CDR1 is SEHNR and CDR2 is FQNEAQ in the germline V gene (reference sequence). The CDR3 length is 14 residues.

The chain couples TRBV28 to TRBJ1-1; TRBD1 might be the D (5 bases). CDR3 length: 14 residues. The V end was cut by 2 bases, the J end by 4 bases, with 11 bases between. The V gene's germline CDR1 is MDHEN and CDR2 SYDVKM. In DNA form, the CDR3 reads TGTGCCAGCAGTTTAGGCAGGGAGGTCACTGAAGCTTTCTTT. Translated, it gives CASSLGREVTEAFF.

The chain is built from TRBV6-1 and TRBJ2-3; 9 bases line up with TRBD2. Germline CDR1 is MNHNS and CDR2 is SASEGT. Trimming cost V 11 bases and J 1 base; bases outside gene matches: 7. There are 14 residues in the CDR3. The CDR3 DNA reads TGTGCCGTGCGGGGGGGGGTTGGCACAGATACGCAGTATTTT. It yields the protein CAVRGGVGTDTQYF.

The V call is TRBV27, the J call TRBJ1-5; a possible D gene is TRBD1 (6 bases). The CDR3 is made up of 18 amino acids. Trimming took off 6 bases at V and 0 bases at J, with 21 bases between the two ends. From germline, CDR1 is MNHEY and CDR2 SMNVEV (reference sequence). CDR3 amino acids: CASSPLFGQPNSNQPQHF. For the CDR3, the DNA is TGTGCCAGCAGCCCTCTGTTCGGACAGCCTAATAGCAATCAGCCCCAGCATTTT.

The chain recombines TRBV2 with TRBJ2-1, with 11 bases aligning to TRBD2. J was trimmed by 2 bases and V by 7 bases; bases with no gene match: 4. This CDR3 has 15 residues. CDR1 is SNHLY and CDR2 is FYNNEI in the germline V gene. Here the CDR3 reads CASTPTSGTYNEQFF. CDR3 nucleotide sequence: TGTGCCAGCACTCCGACTAGCGGGACCTACAATGAGCAGTTCTTC.

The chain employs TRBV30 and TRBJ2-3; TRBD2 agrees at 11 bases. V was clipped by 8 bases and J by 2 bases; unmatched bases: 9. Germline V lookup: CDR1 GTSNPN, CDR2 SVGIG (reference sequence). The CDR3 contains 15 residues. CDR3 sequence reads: CAGLAGGPSTDTQYF. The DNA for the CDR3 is TGTGCCGGGTTAGCGGGAGGGCCCTCCACAGATACGCAGTATTTT.

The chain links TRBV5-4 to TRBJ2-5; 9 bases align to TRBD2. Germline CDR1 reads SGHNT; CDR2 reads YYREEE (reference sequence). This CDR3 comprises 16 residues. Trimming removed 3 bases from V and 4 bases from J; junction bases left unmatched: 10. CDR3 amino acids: CASSSGTSFQGETQYF. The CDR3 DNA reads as TGTGCCAGCAGCTCTGGGACTAGCTTCCAAGGAGAGACCCAGTACTTC.

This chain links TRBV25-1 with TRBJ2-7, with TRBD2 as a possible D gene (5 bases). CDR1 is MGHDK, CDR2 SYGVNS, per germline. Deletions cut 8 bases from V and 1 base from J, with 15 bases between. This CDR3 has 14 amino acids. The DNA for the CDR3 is TGTGCCAGCCGTCGGGATAGTTTTTCCTACGAGCAGTACTTC. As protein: CASRRDSFSYEQYF.

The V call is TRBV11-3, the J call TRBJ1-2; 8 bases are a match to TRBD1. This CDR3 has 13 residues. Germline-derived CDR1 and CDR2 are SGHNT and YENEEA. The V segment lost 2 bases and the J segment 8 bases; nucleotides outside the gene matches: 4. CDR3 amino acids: CASSLSGGWGYTF. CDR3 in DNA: TGTGCCAGCAGCTTATCAGGGGGCTGGGGCTACACCTTC.

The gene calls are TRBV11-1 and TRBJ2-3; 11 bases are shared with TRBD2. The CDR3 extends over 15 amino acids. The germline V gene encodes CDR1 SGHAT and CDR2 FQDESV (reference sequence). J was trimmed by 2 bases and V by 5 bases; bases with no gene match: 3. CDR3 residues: CASSKLAGDTDTQYF. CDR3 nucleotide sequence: TGTGCCAGCAGCAAACTAGCGGGAGACACAGATACGCAGTATTTT.

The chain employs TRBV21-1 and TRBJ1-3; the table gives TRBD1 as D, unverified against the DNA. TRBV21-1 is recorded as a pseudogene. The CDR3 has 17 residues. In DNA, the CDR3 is TGTGCCAGCAGCAAGGCCGACCGGACAGTATCTGGAAACACCATATATTTT. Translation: CASSKADRTVSGNTIYF.

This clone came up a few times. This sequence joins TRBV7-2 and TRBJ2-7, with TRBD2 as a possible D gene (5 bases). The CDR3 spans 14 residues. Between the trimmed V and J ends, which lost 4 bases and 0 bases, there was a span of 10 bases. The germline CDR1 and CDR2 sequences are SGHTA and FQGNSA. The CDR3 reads CASSSDGISYEQYF. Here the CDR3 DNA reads TGTGCCAGCAGCTCGGACGGGATCTCCTACGAGCAGTACTTC.

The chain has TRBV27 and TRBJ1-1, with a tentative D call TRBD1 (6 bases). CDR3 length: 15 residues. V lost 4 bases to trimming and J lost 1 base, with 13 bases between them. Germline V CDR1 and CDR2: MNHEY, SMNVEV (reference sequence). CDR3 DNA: TGTGCCAGCAGTTCCCTCCTACAGGGGAACACTGAAGCTTTCTTT. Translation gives CASSSLLQGNTEAFF.

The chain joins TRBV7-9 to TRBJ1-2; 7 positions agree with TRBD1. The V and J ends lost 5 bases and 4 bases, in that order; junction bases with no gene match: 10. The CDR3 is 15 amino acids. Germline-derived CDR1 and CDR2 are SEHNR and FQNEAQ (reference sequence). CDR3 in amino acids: CASSVAGTEFYGYTF. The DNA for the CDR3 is TGTGCCAGCAGCGTCGCCGGGACAGAATTCTATGGCTACACCTTC. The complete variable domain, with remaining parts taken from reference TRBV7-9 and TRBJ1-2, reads DTGVSQNPRHKITKRGQNVTFRCDPISEHNRLYWYRQTLGQGPEFLTYFQNEAQLEKSRLLSDRFSAERPKGSFSTLEIQRTEQGDSAMYLCASSVAGTEFYGYTFGSGTRLTVV.

The CDR3 DNA follows: TGCGCCAGCAGCTCCATAAGCGGGAGCTACAATGAGCAGTTCTTC. Translated: CASSSISGSYNEQFF. V is TRBV5-1 and J is TRBJ2-1, with 8 bases fitting TRBD2. J gave up 3 bases and V 3 bases, and 5 bases lay outside the gene matches. CDR3 length: 15 amino acids. Per the germline V gene, CDR1 is SGHRS and CDR2 is YFSETQ. Together with reference TRBV5-1 and TRBJ2-1, the CDR3 gives the full variable domain: KAGVTQTPRYLIKTRGQQVTLSCSPISGHRSVSWYQQTPGQGLQFLFEYFSETQRNKGNFPGRFSGRQFSNSRSEMNVSTLELGDSALYLCASSSISGSYNEQFFGPGTRLTVL.

Here the CDR3 DNA reads TGTGCCAGCAGCTTCGGGGGACCAAACTACAATGAGCAGTTCTTC. Encoded protein: CASSFGGPNYNEQFF. The chain is built from TRBV5-8 and TRBJ2-1; the D gene is possibly TRBD2 (6 bases). The germline V gene has CDR1 SGHTS and CDR2 YDEGEE. V lost 2 bases to trimming and J lost 3 bases, with 12 bases between them. This CDR3 is built from 15 residues. The full variable domain, completed using reference TRBV5-8 and TRBJ2-1, is EAGVTQSPTHLIKTRGQQATLRCSPISGHTSVYWYQQALGLGLQFLLWYDEGEERNRGNFPPRFSGRQFPNYSSELNVNALELEDSALYLCASSFGGPNYNEQFFGPGTRLTVL.